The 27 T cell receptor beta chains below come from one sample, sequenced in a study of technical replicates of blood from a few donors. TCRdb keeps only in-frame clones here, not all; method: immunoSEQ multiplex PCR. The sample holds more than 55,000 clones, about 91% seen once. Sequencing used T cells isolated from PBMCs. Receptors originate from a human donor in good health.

For the CDR3, the DNA is TGTGCCAGCAGGCGGACAGGGGCCACTGAGCAGTTCTTC. Translated, it gives CASRRTGATEQFF. This chain joins TRBV28 and TRBJ2-1; 9 bases agree with TRBD1. The J segment lost 9 bases and the V segment lost 6 bases, leaving 6 bases of the junction unmatched. Germline CDR1 MDHEN, CDR2 SYDVKM. This CDR3 region has 13 residues.

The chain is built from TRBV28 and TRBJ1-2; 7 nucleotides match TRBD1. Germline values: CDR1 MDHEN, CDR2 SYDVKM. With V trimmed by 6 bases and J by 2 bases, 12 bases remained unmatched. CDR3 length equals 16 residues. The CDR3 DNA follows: TGTGCCAGCAGGTATCTCCGGGACAGTGCAAACTATGGCTACACCTTC. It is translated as CASRYLRDSANYGYTF.

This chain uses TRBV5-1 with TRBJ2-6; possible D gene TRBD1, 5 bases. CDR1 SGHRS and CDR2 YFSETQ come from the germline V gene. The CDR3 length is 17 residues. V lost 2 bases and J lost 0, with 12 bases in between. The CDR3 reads CASSLRQSPSGANVLTF. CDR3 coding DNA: TGCGCCAGCAGCTTACGACAGTCCCCCTCTGGGGCCAACGTCCTGACTTTC.

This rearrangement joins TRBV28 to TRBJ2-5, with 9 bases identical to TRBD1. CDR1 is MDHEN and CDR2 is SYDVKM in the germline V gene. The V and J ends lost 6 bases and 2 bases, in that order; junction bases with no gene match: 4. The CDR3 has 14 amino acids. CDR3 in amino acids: CASSRDREQETQYF. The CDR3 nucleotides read TGTGCCAGCAGCCGGGACAGGGAGCAAGAGACCCAGTACTTC.

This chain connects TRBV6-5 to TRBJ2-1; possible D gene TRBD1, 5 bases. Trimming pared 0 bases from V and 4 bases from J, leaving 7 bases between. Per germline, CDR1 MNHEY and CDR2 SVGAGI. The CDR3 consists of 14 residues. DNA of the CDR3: TGTGCCAGCAGTTACTCGGCAGGGTACAATGAGCAGTTCTTC. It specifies CASSYSAGYNEQFF.

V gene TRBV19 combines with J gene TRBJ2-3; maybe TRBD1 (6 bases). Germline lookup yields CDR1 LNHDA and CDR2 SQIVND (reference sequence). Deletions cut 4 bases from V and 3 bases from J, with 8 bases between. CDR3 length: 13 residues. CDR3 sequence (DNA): TGTGCCAGTAGTAGACAGGCAACAGATACGCAGTATTTT. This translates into CASSRQATDTQYF.

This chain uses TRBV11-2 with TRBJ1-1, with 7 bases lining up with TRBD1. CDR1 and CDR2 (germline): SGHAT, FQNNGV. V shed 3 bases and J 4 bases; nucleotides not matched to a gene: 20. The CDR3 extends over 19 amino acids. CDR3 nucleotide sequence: TGTGCCAGCAGCTTCATGCCCACAGGGGCTTGGTTTGGTCCCACTGAAGCTTTCTTT. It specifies CASSFMPTGAWFGPTEAFF.

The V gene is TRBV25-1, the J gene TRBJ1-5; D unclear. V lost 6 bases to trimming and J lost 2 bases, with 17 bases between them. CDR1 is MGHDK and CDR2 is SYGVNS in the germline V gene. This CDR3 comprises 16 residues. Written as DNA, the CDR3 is TGTGCCAGCAGCCGGTGGGGAGAAGATGGCAATCAGCCCCAGCATTTT. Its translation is CASSRWGEDGNQPQHF.

CDR3 residues: CASSSPRTHYEQYF. CDR3 coding DNA: TGTGCCAGCAGTTCCCCAAGGACACACTACGAGCAGTACTTC. This chain uses TRBV6-5 with TRBJ2-7; D may be TRBD1 (5 bases). V lost 4 bases and J 3 bases, leaving 13 bases between the germline ends. The CDR3 is made up of 14 amino acids. Germline CDR1 MNHEY, CDR2 SVGAGI.

CDR3 coding DNA: TGCGCCAGCAGCTCACCACAGGGCAACGAGCAGTACTTC. As protein: CASSSPQGNEQYF. This chain connects TRBV5-1 to TRBJ2-7, with a possible D match to TRBD1 (6 bases). The V gene's germline CDR1 is SGHRS and CDR2 YFSETQ. V gave up 3 bases and J gave up 5 bases, with 12 bases separating them. The CDR3 runs 13 residues.

The CDR3 DNA is TGTGCCTGGAATAGTTGGGGAACTAGCGGATTCACCGGGGAGCTGTTTTTT. Translated, it gives CAWNSWGTSGFTGELFF. V usage is TRBV30 and J usage is TRBJ2-2, with TRBD2 identical over 8 bases. This CDR3 has 17 residues. The junction had 14 bases not matched to a gene; V was cut back by 4 bases and J by 4 bases. The germline V gene encodes CDR1 GTSNPN and CDR2 SVGIG (reference sequence).

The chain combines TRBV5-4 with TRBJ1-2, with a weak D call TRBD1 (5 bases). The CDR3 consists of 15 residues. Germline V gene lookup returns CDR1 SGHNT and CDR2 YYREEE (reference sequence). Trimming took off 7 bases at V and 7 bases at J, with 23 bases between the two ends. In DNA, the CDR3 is TGTGCCAGCGCTCCCGACAGTACGACGTCCCGTGGCTACACCTTC. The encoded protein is CASAPDSTTSRGYTF. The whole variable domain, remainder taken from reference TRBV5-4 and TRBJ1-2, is ETGVTQSPTHLIKTRGQQVTLRCSSQSGHNTVSWYQQALGQGPQFIFQYYREEENGRGNFPPRFSGLQFPNYSSELNVNALELDDSALYLCASAPDSTTSRGYTFGSGTRLTVV.

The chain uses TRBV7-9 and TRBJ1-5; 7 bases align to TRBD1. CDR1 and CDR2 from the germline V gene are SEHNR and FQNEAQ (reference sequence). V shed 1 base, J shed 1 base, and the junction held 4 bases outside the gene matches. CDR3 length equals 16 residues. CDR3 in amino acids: CASSLEQGKSNQPQHF. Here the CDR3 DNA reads TGTGCCAGCAGCTTAGAACAGGGGAAGAGCAATCAGCCCCAGCATTTT.

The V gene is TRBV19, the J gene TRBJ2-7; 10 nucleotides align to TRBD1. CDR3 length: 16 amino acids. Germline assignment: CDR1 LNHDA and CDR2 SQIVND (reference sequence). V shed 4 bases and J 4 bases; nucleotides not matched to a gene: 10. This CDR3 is CASSTQARTGGYEQYF. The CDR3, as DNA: TGTGCCAGTAGTACCCAAGCCCGGACAGGGGGTTACGAGCAGTACTTC.

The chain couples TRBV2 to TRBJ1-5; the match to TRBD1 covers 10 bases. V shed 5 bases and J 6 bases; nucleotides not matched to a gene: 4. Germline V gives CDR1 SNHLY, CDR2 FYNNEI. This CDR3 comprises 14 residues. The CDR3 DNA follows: TGTGCCAGCAGTCCGGGACAGGGGCGTCAGCCCCAGCATTTT. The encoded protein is CASSPGQGRQPQHF. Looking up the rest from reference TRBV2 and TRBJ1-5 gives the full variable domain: EPEVTQTPSHQVTQMGQEVILRCVPISNHLYFYWYRQILGQKVEFLVSFYNNEISEKSEIFDDQFSVERPDGSNFTLKIRSTKLEDSAMYFCASSPGQGRQPQHFGDGTRLSIL.

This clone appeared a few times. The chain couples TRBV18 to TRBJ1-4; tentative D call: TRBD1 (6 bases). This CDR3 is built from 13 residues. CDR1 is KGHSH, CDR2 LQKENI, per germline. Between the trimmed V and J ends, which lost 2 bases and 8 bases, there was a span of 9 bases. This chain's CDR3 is CASSPGTREKLFF. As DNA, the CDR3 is TGTGCCAGCTCACCAGGGACAAGGGAAAAACTGTTTTTT.

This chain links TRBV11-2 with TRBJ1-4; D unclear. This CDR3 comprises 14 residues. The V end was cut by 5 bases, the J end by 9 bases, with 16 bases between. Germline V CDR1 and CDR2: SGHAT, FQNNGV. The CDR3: CASSTPGTSQKLFF. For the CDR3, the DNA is TGTGCCAGCAGCACCCCGGGTACTTCACAAAAACTGTTTTTT. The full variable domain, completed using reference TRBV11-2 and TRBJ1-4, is EAGVAQSPRYKIIEKRQSVAFWCNPISGHATLYWYQQILGQGPKLLIQFQNNGVVDDSQLPKDRFSAERLKGVDSTLKIQPAKLEDSAVYLCASSTPGTSQKLFFGSGTQLSVL.

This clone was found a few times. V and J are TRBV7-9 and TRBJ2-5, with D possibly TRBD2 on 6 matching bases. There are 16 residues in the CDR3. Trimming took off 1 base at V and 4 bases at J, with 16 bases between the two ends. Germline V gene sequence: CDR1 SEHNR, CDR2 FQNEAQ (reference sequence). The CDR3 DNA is TGTGCCAGCAGCTTAGTAGGGACTTCTCAGGGAGAGACCCAGTACTTC. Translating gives CASSLVGTSQGETQYF.

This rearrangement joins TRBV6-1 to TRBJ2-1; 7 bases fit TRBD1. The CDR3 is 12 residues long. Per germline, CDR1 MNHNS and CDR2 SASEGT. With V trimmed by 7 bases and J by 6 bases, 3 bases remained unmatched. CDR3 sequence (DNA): TGTGCCAGCACGGGGACAGTCAATGAGCAGTTCTTC. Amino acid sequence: CASTGTVNEQFF.

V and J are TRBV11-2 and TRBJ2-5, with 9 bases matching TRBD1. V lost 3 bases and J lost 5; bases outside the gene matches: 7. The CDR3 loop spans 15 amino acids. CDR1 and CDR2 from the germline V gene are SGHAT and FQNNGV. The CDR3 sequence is CASSFGQGLWETQYF. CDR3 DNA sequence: TGTGCCAGCAGCTTCGGACAGGGGCTATGGGAGACCCAGTACTTC.

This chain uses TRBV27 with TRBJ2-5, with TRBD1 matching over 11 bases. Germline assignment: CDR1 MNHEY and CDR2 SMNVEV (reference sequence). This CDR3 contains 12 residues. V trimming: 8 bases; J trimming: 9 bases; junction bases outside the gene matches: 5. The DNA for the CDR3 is TGTGCCAGCGGACAGGGGGCGTGGGCCCAGTACTTC. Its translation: CASGQGAWAQYF.

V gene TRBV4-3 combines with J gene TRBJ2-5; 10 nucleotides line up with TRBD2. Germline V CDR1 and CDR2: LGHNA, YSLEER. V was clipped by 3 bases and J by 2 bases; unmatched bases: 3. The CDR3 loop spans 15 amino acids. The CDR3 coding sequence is TGCGCCAGCAGCCAGGGGACTAGCGTTCAAGAGACCCAGTACTTC. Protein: CASSQGTSVQETQYF.

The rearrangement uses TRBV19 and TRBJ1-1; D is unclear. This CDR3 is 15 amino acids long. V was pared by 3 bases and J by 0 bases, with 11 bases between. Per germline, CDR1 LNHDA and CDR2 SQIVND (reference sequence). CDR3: CASSIAAPMNTEAFF. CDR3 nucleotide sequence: TGTGCCAGTAGTATCGCCGCTCCTATGAACACTGAAGCTTTCTTT.

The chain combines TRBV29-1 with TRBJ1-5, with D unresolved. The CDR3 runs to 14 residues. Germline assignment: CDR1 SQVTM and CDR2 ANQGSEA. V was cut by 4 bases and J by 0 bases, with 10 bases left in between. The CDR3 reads CSVGFSGSNQPQHF. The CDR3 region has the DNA TGCAGCGTTGGCTTTTCCGGTAGCAATCAGCCCCAGCATTTT.

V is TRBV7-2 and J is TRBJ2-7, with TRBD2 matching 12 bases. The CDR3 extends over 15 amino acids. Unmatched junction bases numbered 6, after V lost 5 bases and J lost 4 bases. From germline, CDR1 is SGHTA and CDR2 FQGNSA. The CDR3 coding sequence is TGTGCCAGCAGCACTGGACTAGCGGGGACGTACGAGCAGTACTTC. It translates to CASSTGLAGTYEQYF.

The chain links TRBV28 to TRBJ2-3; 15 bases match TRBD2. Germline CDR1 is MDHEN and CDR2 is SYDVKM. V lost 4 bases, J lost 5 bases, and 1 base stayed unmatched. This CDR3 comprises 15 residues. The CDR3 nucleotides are TGTGCCAGCAGTTGGACTAGCGGGAGGGAAGATACGCAGTATTTT. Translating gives CASSWTSGREDTQYF.

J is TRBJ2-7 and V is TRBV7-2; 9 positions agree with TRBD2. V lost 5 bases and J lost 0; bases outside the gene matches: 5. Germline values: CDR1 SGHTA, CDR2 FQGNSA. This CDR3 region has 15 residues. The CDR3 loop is CASSLSGGTSYEQYF. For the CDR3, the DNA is TGTGCCAGCAGCCTTAGCGGGGGAACCTCCTACGAGCAGTACTTC.